This TCR beta chain was documented in a study of blood T cell repertoires in COVID-19 (dated by TCRdb to 2020 to 2021). As for the study more broadly: Collaborator samples came from the United States, Italy and Spain and covered acute and convalescent phases of COVID-19. The material from the prospective study consisted of cDNA or gDNA derived from T cells, B-cell-depleted T cells, or PBMCs. Subjects who had been exposed to COVID-19, were actively infected with it, or had recovered from it provided the deeply sampled blood TCRbeta repertoires that made up the dataset. The repertoires were made available in a free public database intended to serve as a resource for research on the immune response to SARS-CoV-2. Samples came from the ongoing ImmuneRACE study (first 160 participants) plus 1,254 subjects from 6 global collaborators. The sample metadata nearly always contained a de-identified subject ID, COVID-19 status, age in years and sex. Where available, HLA class I and class II types were obtained from metadata supplied by the sample provider rather than from assay-based typing.

Study-wide findings and limitations: The amount of clinical and demographic metadata varied by source and participant and was provided uncurated.

TCRbeta CDR3 regions were amplified from genomic DNA by means of the immunoSEQ Assay, a bias-controlled multiplex PCR. Per the authors' processing: Nucleated cell counts per sample were estimated from amplification of reference gene primers within the assay. To quantify the absolute abundance of each unique TCRbeta CDR3 rearrangement, sequence reads were collapsed and filtered. For each sample, productive Simpson clonality was calculated by taking the square root of Simpson's diversity index across productive rearrangements. Entries here come from immuneACCESS through TCRdb and include only in-frame sequences with V and J called. Some clones fail to appear in such tables; in the studies checked, an unresolved V gene covers under half of the shortfall, and the cause of the remainder is unknown. V and J calls and clone size are copied from that table; D and trimming were computed from the DNA. The sample contains approximately 160,000 clones, approximately 85% of them found a single time. The ten largest account for 1% to 1.5% of the sample.

With respect to this clone: Its antigen has not been determined. No base quality values were provided; no much bigger clone lies one nucleotide off.

Another Seattle source contributed samples from volunteer blood donors who had recovered from COVID-19. The collaborating institutions used their own protocols to collect whole blood in K2EDTA tubes. Collaborator samples were shipped for TCRbeta analysis as frozen whole blood, isolated PBMCs, or DNA extracted from either sample type. The germline V and J ends show losses of 3 bases and 4 bases respectively, and no gene match explains 3 bases of the junction. The CDR3 spans 14 residues, from the cysteine through the phenylalanine. Here the CDR3 DNA is all that survives: 42 bases in frame from base 1. Per the germline V gene (reference sequence), LNHDA is the CDR1 and SQIVND is the CDR2.

The sequence derives from a man in his 60s who had recovered from COVID-19. Sequences were obtained from peripheral blood. The sequence joins TRBV19 to TRBJ1-5; TRBD1 lines up with 7 middle nucleotides. The CDR3 here reads CASSMSRGNQPQHF. At the DNA level, the sequence is TGTGCCAGTAGTATGTCCAGGGGGAATCAGCCCCAGCATTTT.